Each of the 31 T cell receptor beta chains below was sequenced from the same sample in a study of blood T cell repertoires in COVID-19. TCRdb keeps only in-frame clones here, not all; method: immunoSEQ multiplex PCR. The table includes some 55,000 clones, 65% to 80% detected once. The sequenced sample was peripheral blood. The receptors come from a man aged 65 to 85 with active or convalescent COVID-19.

This clone has only a few counts. The CDR3 DNA is TGTGCCAGCAGTAAAATAGCGGGAAACACCGGGGAGCTGTTTTTT. Its protein is CASSKIAGNTGELFF. The chain combines TRBV6-2 or TRBV6-3 with TRBJ2-2; 8 bases agree with TRBD2. Trimming cost V 5 bases and J 2 bases; bases outside gene matches: 4. CDR1 and CDR2 from the germline V gene are MNHEY and SVGEGT. This CDR3 is built from 15 residues.

The chain links TRBV11-2 to TRBJ2-7; perhaps TRBD1 as D (5 bases). Germline V gives CDR1 SGHAT, CDR2 FQNNGV. This CDR3 contains 13 residues. Between the trimmed V and J ends, which lost 0 bases and 9 bases, there was a span of 12 bases. CDR3 DNA: TGTGCCAGCAGCTTAGACCTTCGGCAGGGGCAGTACTTC. Residues: CASSLDLRQGQYF. Based on the CDR3 plus reference TRBV11-2 and TRBJ2-7, the full variable domain is EAGVAQSPRYKIIEKRQSVAFWCNPISGHATLYWYQQILGQGPKLLIQFQNNGVVDDSQLPKDRFSAERLKGVDSTLKIQPAKLEDSAVYLCASSLDLRQGQYFGPGTRLTVT.

This clone was recorded a few times. The genes are TRBV28 and TRBJ1-2; 7 nucleotides match TRBD1. Germline V gene lookup returns CDR1 MDHEN and CDR2 SYDVKM. J gave up 8 bases and V 2 bases, and 8 bases lay outside the gene matches. This CDR3 region has 14 residues. The CDR3 nucleotides read TGTGCCAGCAGTTTACCAAACAGGGGATTGGGCTACACCTTC. Protein: CASSLPNRGLGYTF.

The gene calls are TRBV5-1 and TRBJ2-5; D not resolved. Per the germline V gene, CDR1 is SGHRS and CDR2 is YFSETQ. The CDR3 extends over 13 amino acids. V lost 4 bases to trimming and J lost 4 bases, with 11 bases between them. CDR3 DNA sequence: TGCGCCAGCAGCCAAATGGTCAGAGAGACCCAGTACTTC. Amino acids: CASSQMVRETQYF.

The rearrangement links TRBV18 to TRBJ2-6; D is uncertain. V was clipped by 2 bases and J by 0 bases, with 8 bases between them. Germline values: CDR1 KGHSH, CDR2 LQKENI. The CDR3 extends over 16 amino acids. CDR3 bases: TGTGCCAGCTCACCAGACATAGGCTCTGGGGCCAACGTCCTGACTTTC. Translation gives CASSPDIGSGANVLTF.

The V call is TRBV24-1, the J call TRBJ1-2, with D hard to call. The CDR3 covers 13 residues. CDR1 KGHDR and CDR2 SFDVKD come from the germline V gene. Trimming removed 5 bases from V and 3 bases from J, with 9 bases in between. In nucleotides, the CDR3 is TGTGCCACCAGTGTACGGAGGGACTATGGCTACACCTTC. Translated, it gives CATSVRRDYGYTF.

The CDR3: CASSLSAGGAGTGELFF. The CDR3 nucleotides are TGCGCCAGCAGCTTGAGTGCAGGGGGCGCGGGCACCGGGGAGCTGTTTTTT. This rearrangement joins TRBV5-1 to TRBJ2-2, with 8 bases matching TRBD1. V gave up 1 base and J gave up 4 bases; unmatched junction bases: 9. The CDR3 is made up of 17 amino acids. Germline V gives CDR1 SGHRS, CDR2 YFSETQ. Based on the CDR3 plus reference TRBV5-1 and TRBJ2-2, the full variable domain is KAGVTQTPRYLIKTRGQQVTLSCSPISGHRSVSWYQQTPGQGLQFLFEYFSETQRNKGNFPGRFSGRQFSNSRSEMNVSTLELGDSALYLCASSLSAGGAGTGELFFGEGSRLTVL.

The V call is TRBV12-3 or TRBV12-4, the J call TRBJ1-2; tentatively, D is TRBD1 (5 bases). The CDR3 length is 12 residues. Trimming removed 4 bases at V and 5 bases at J, with 8 bases between. Here the CDR3 reads CASSSGGYGYTF. The CDR3 region has the DNA TGTGCCAGCAGTTCGGGGGGGTATGGCTACACCTTC.

The V gene is TRBV3-1 (or the pseudogene TRBV3-2), the J gene TRBJ2-1, with 16 bases matching TRBD2. The V and J ends lost 3 bases and 5 bases, in that order; junction bases with no gene match: 7. In germline, CDR1 is LGHDT, CDR2 YNNKEL (reference sequence). The CDR3 covers 18 residues. The CDR3 loop is CASSHRGLAGGPHNEQFF. CDR3 sequence (DNA): TGTGCCAGCAGCCACCGGGGACTAGCGGGAGGGCCACACAATGAGCAGTTCTTC.

The genes are TRBV28 and TRBJ1-4, with TRBD1 identical over 8 bases. Unmatched junction bases numbered 11, after V lost 1 base and J lost 13 bases. The CDR3 totals 15 residues. Germline V gene sequence: CDR1 MDHEN, CDR2 SYDVKM. The CDR3 sequence is CASSLSRGRPEGLFF. CDR3 bases: TGTGCCAGCAGTTTATCCAGGGGGCGCCCCGAGGGACTGTTTTTT.

This clone showed up just a few times. J is TRBJ1-5 and V is TRBV10-3, with TRBD1 matching 8 bases. CDR1 and CDR2 (germline): ENHRY, SYGVKD. The CDR3 totals 17 residues. Trimming removed 6 bases from V and 3 bases from J; junction bases left unmatched: 13. The CDR3 DNA sequence: TGTGCCATCAGCCAGGGCGGACAGGGAAAGGCCAATCAGCCCCAGCATTTT. Amino acids: CAISQGGQGKANQPQHF.

The rearrangement joins TRBV7-2 to TRBJ2-3, with 12 bases matching TRBD2. This CDR3 region has 15 residues. From germline, CDR1 is SGHTA and CDR2 FQGNSA. The V and J ends lost 4 bases and 5 bases, in that order; junction bases with no gene match: 4. The CDR3 nucleotides read TGTGCCAGCAGCTCTAGCGGGAGGGCCATAGATACGCAGTATTTT. This gives the protein CASSSSGRAIDTQYF.

This sequence joins TRBV28 and TRBJ2-2, with D possibly matching TRBD1 (5 bases). The CDR3 extends over 13 amino acids. V lost 7 bases, J lost 0 bases, and 6 bases lay in between. In germline, CDR1 is MDHEN, CDR2 SYDVKM. CDR3 in DNA: TGTGCCAGCAAACAGGCGAACACCGGGGAGCTGTTTTTT. Translating it yields CASKQANTGELFF. Filled out from reference TRBV28 and TRBJ2-2, the complete variable domain reads DVKVTQSSRYLVKRTGEKVFLECVQDMDHENMFWYRQDPGLGLRLIYFSYDVKMKEKGDIPEGYSVSREKKERFSLILESASTNQTSMYLCASKQANTGELFFGEGSRLTVL.

The chain employs TRBV5-1 and TRBJ2-7, with 9 bases aligning to TRBD2. The CDR3 contains 16 residues. CDR1 is SGHRS and CDR2 is YFSETQ in the germline V gene. V dropped 0 bases and J dropped 3; count of bases not matched to a gene: 7. This chain's CDR3 is CASSLEEVTSGYEQYF. In nucleotides, the CDR3 is TGCGCCAGCAGCTTGGAAGAAGTGACTAGCGGCTACGAGCAGTACTTC. Filled out from reference TRBV5-1 and TRBJ2-7, the complete variable domain reads KAGVTQTPRYLIKTRGQQVTLSCSPISGHRSVSWYQQTPGQGLQFLFEYFSETQRNKGNFPGRFSGRQFSNSRSEMNVSTLELGDSALYLCASSLEEVTSGYEQYFGPGTRLTVT.

This chain connects TRBV10-3 to TRBJ1-2, with 9 bases that match TRBD1. The length of the CDR3 is 14 residues. With 3 bases clipped from V and 2 bases from J, the junction kept 1 base outside the gene matches. Germline V gives CDR1 ENHRY, CDR2 SYGVKD. The chain's CDR3 is CAISEQGANYGYTF. The CDR3 bases are TGTGCCATCAGTGAACAGGGGGCCAACTATGGCTACACCTTC.

The chain recombines TRBV11-3 with TRBJ2-1; tentative D call: TRBD1 (8 bases). Trimming stripped 5 bases from V and 5 bases from J, with 19 bases between. This CDR3 contains 16 residues. Germline CDR1 reads SGHNT; CDR2 reads YENEEA. This CDR3 is CASSPRRTGRDNEQFF. Here the CDR3 DNA reads TGTGCCAGCAGCCCAAGAAGGACAGGGAGGGACAATGAGCAGTTCTTC. Combining the CDR3 with reference TRBV11-3 and TRBJ2-1 gives the whole variable domain EAGVVQSPRYKIIEKKQPVAFWCNPISGHNTLYWYLQNLGQGPELLIRYENEEAVDDSQLPKDRFSAERLKGVDSTLKIQPAELGDSAVYLCASSPRRTGRDNEQFFGPGTRLTVL.

This chain joins TRBV6-5 and TRBJ1-6, with a weak D call TRBD1 (6 bases). Deletions cut 5 bases from V and 8 bases from J, with 16 bases between. Germline values: CDR1 MNHEY, CDR2 SVGAGI. The CDR3 is made up of 15 amino acids. In nucleotides, the CDR3 is TGTGCCAGCAGTCGCCCACAGGGAATGCATTCACCCCTCCACTTT. Protein sequence: CASSRPQGMHSPLHF.

The chain is built from TRBV30 and TRBJ1-6, with unresolved D. The CDR3 has 16 residues. Trimming shortened V by 4 bases and J by 0 bases, and 13 bases separated the two germline ends. Germline-derived CDR1 and CDR2 are GTSNPN and SVGIG (reference sequence). The CDR3 here is CAWTPVGGSYNSPLHF. Here the CDR3 DNA reads TGTGCCTGGACCCCCGTTGGAGGCTCCTATAATTCACCCCTCCACTTT.

The table lists this clone with a few counts. V is TRBV9 and J is TRBJ2-2; no clear D gene. CDR1 SGDLS and CDR2 YYNGEE come from the germline V gene. V was pared by 1 base and J by 4 bases, with 8 bases between. There are 14 residues in the CDR3. This chain's CDR3 is CASSVQSGTGELFF. Written as DNA, the CDR3 is TGTGCCAGCAGCGTACAGTCGGGCACCGGGGAGCTGTTTTTT.

The chain links TRBV4-3 to TRBJ2-2; 7 nucleotides align to TRBD2. The germline V gene has CDR1 LGHNA and CDR2 YSLEER. CDR3 length: 15 amino acids. J lost 0 bases, V lost 4 bases, and 2 bases had no gene match. The chain's CDR3 is CASSRGRANTGELFF. CDR3 nucleotides: TGCGCCAGCAGCCGGGGGAGGGCGAACACCGGGGAGCTGTTTTTT.

This chain uses TRBV7-9 with TRBJ2-7; TRBD1 agrees at 9 bases. With 4 bases clipped from V and 2 bases from J, the junction kept 3 bases outside the gene matches. Germline CDR1 reads SEHNR; CDR2 reads FQNEAQ (reference sequence). The CDR3 runs to 14 residues. The CDR3 sequence: CASSWDRVPYEQYF. As DNA, the CDR3 is TGTGCCAGCAGCTGGGACAGGGTCCCCTACGAGCAGTACTTC.

This clone has more than one count but fewer than ten. This chain connects TRBV27 to TRBJ2-7; 9 nucleotides agree with TRBD1. The CDR3 extends over 14 amino acids. Germline loops: CDR1 MNHEY, CDR2 SMNVEV (reference sequence). V was clipped by 6 bases and J by 3 bases; unmatched bases: 6. CDR3 nucleotide sequence: TGTGCCAGCAGGACGGGACAGGGATACTACGAGCAGTACTTC. It encodes CASRTGQGYYEQYF.

This chain joins TRBV2 and TRBJ2-7; 7 bases are a match to TRBD2. Germline assignment: CDR1 SNHLY and CDR2 FYNNEI. V lost 2 bases and J lost 4; bases outside the gene matches: 8. This CDR3 is built from 15 residues. CDR3 bases: TGTGCCAGCAGTGAAAGCTCCGGGGGGTCATACGAGCAGTACTTC. Encoded protein: CASSESSGGSYEQYF.

The chain carries TRBV11-3 and TRBJ1-4, with D uncertain. The V gene lost 0 bases and the J gene lost 8 bases, with 4 bases spanning the gap. Germline CDR1 is SGHNT and CDR2 is YENEEA. The length of the CDR3 is 12 residues. This chain's CDR3 is CASSLDGEKLFF. Here the CDR3 DNA reads TGTGCCAGCAGCTTAGACGGGGAAAAACTGTTTTTT.

The rearrangement links TRBV18 to TRBJ2-3, with D perhaps matching TRBD2 (5 bases). V lost 2 bases and J lost 8, with 11 bases in between. This CDR3 region has 13 residues. Germline V gene data show CDR1 as KGHSH and CDR2 as LQKENI. This chain's CDR3 is CASSPEGVGTQYF. The CDR3 coding sequence is TGTGCCAGCTCACCAGAGGGAGTCGGTACGCAGTATTTT.

V usage is TRBV11-1 and J usage is TRBJ2-2; possibly TRBD1 for D (6 bases). The germline V gene has CDR1 SGHAT and CDR2 FQDESV (reference sequence). V was shortened by 2 bases and J by 4 bases, with 11 bases between the two germline ends. The CDR3 runs 15 residues. The CDR3 DNA reads TGTGCCAGCAGCTTACAGGGGAGCGGCACCGGGGAGCTGTTTTTT. The encoded protein is CASSLQGSGTGELFF.

The sample holds a few counts of this clone. The chain is built from TRBV12-5 and TRBJ2-7; D unresolved. The V end lost 6 bases, the J end lost 0 bases, and 12 bases lay between the germline ends. The CDR3 runs to 14 residues. The V gene's germline CDR1 is LGHNT and CDR2 FRNRAP. The chain's CDR3 is CASGPSGNSYEQYF. Here the CDR3 DNA reads TGTGCTAGTGGCCCCTCTGGCAACTCCTACGAGCAGTACTTC. Drawing the rest from reference TRBV12-5 and TRBJ2-7, the complete variable domain is DARVTQTPRHKVTEMGQEVTMRCQPILGHNTVFWYRQTMMQGLELLAYFRNRAPLDDSGMPKDRFSAEMPDATLATLKIQPSEPRDSAVYFCASGPSGNSYEQYFGPGTRLTVT.

The V and J genes are TRBV20-1 and TRBJ1-2; D is perhaps TRBD1 (5 bases). This CDR3 has 11 amino acids. CDR1 is DFQATT and CDR2 is SNEGSKA in the germline V gene (reference sequence). V lost 6 bases, J lost 6 bases, and 11 bases lay in between. This CDR3 is CSASGGDGYTF. The CDR3 DNA sequence: TGCAGTGCCAGCGGAGGGGATGGCTACACCTTC.

This rearrangement joins TRBV15 to TRBJ1-1; D not resolved. Trimming took 6 bases from V and 4 from J, leaving 12 bases between them. The CDR3 sequence is 13 residues long. Germline CDR1 reads LNHNV; CDR2 reads YYDKDF (reference sequence). CDR3 sequence: CATRGRPGTEAFF. CDR3 DNA: TGTGCCACCAGAGGGAGACCAGGCACTGAAGCTTTCTTT.

As for this clone: Other DNA sequences in this specimen translate into the identical CDR3. This chain joins TRBV11-3 and TRBJ2-5, with D maybe TRBD1 (6 bases). Trimming left V 1 base short and J 2 bases short, with 8 bases between. Looked up from germline, CDR1 is SGHNT and CDR2 is YENEEA. The CDR3 extends over 14 amino acids. The CDR3 spells CASSLARGQETQYF. CDR3 coding DNA: TGTGCCAGCAGCTTAGCTAGGGGGCAAGAGACCCAGTACTTC.

This clone was observed a few times. The chain carries TRBV14 and TRBJ2-1; 9 bases line up with TRBD2. Germline V gene lookup returns CDR1 SGHDN and CDR2 FVKESK. CDR3 size: 15 residues. The V gene end was trimmed by 4 bases and the J gene end by 4 bases; junction bases not matched to a gene: 5. CDR3: CASSRRGGSYNEQFF. In DNA, the CDR3 is TGTGCCAGCAGCCGGCGGGGGGGCTCGTACAATGAGCAGTTCTTC.